The rows below give T cell receptor beta chains drawn from one sample of a study of PD-1 blockade in classical Hodgkin lymphoma. The repertoire was sequenced with immunoSEQ multiplex PCR; TCRdb's copy has only in-frame clones and lacks some. The repertoire holds about 30,000 clones, with roughly 80% as singletons. The material was CD4+ T cells from blood, obtained before the fourth cycle of nivolumab. These receptors all come from a human donor with classical Hodgkin lymphoma. Each CDR3 is given with its conserved first and last residue. A D gene is named only where the DNA matches it firmly. Size tells how often a clone was seen (once, few, many) or the class of an expanded clone, and some rows leave it out.

>TRBJ2-2|TRBV5-1|NA|NA
CASSLVSENAGELFF
TGCGCCAGCAGCTTGGTCTCAGAAAACGCCGGGGAGCTGTTTTTT
>TRBJ2-5|TRBV7-2|NA|NA
CASRDSPTQKTQYF
TGTGCCAGCAGGGACAGCCCCACTCAGAAGACCCAGTACTTC
>TRBJ2-2|TRBV7-9|NA|NA
CASSLGGATGELFF
TGTGCCAGCAGCTTAGGGGGGGCGACCGGGGAGCTGTTTTTT
>TRBJ2-1|TRBV9|NA|NA
CASSVDGGRNNEQFF
TGTGCCAGCAGCGTCGACGGGGGTAGGAACAATGAGCAGTTCTTC
>TRBJ2-5|TRBV21-1|NA|NA
CASSKDGDRGKTQYF
TGTGCCAGCAGCAAAGATGGAGACAGGGGAAAGACCCAGTACTTC
>TRBJ1-2|TRBV19|NA|NA
CASSLGQNYGYTF
TGTGCCAGTAGCCTGGGGCAGAACTATGGCTACACCTTC
>TRBJ2-3|TRBV29-1|NA|TRBD2
CSATSGGLTDTQYF
TGCAGCGCTACTAGCGGGGGCCTCACAGATACGCAGTATTTT
>TRBJ2-7|TRBV7-8|NA|TRBD2
CASSRLAGAVYEQYF
TGTGCCAGCAGCCGACTAGCGGGGGCGGTTTACGAGCAGTACTTC
>TRBJ1-1|TRBV20-1|NA|NA
CSASFPEAFF
TGCAGTGCCAGTTTCCCTGAAGCTTTCTTT
>TRBJ2-2|TRBV5-6|once|NA
CASSSYARGGPGELFF
TGTGCCAGCAGCTCTTACGCGAGAGGGGGTCCCGGGGAGCTGTTTTTT
>TRBJ1-1|TRBV30|few|NA
CAWSAMLNTEAFF
TGTGCCTGGAGTGCTATGCTGAACACTGAAGCTTTCTTT
>TRBJ2-4|TRBV25-1|NA|TRBD2
CASLPGLEHIQYF
TGTGCCAGCCTTCCGGGACTAGAGCACATTCAGTACTTC
>TRBJ2-7|TRBV25-1|NA|NA
CASSPLGKGYSYEQYF
TGTGCCAGCAGTCCCCTCGGGAAGGGTTACTCCTACGAGCAGTACTTC
>TRBJ2-4|TRBV6-5|NA|NA
CASSPSLGRLNIQYF
TGTGCCAGCAGTCCCTCCCTCGGCAGGTTAAACATTCAGTACTTC
>TRBJ1-2|TRBV5-6|NA|TRBD1
CASSLPPPGGTSGYTF
TGTGCCAGCAGCTTGCCCCCCCCAGGGGGCACCTCCGGCTACACCTTC
>TRBJ2-3|TRBV4-1|NA|TRBD1
CASSQGTGIFSGTDTQYF
TGCGCCAGCAGCCAAGGGACAGGTATATTCTCTGGCACAGATACGCAGTATTTT
>TRBJ2-7|TRBV9|NA|TRBD1
CASSSDPGQGVYEQYF
TGTGCCAGCAGCTCGGATCCGGGACAGGGTGTCTACGAGCAGTACTTC
>TRBJ2-7|TRBV25-1|NA|TRBD2
CASRTSGLYEQYF
TGTGCCAGCAGGACTAGCGGCCTCTACGAGCAGTACTTC
>TRBJ1-4|TRBV5-8|NA|NA
CASSSGFGREVEKLFF
TGTGCCAGCAGCAGTGGCTTTGGCCGGGAGGTCGAAAAACTGTTTTTT
>TRBJ1-5|TRBV4-1|NA|TRBD1
CASSQVGTGDGDQPQHF
TGCGCCAGCAGCCAAGTAGGGACAGGGGACGGGGATCAGCCCCAGCATTTT
>TRBJ1-4|TRBV5-1|NA|NA
CASSPGQGEEKLFF
TGCGCCAGCAGCCCGGGGCAGGGAGAGGAAAAACTGTTTTTT
>TRBJ1-4|TRBV30|NA|NA
CAWSVAVREKLFF
TGTGCCTGGAGTGTTGCGGTTCGGGAAAAACTGTTTTTT
>TRBJ2-7|TRBV2|NA|TRBD1
CASRRQGYSYEQYF
TGTGCCAGCAGGAGACAGGGTTACTCCTACGAGCAGTACTTC
>TRBJ1-6|TRBV9|few|NA
CASSVVGGSPLHF
TGTGCCAGCAGCGTAGTTGGTGGGTCACCCCTCCACTTT
>TRBJ2-3|TRBV5-4|NA|NA
CASSLVQGADTQYF
TGTGCCAGCAGCTTGGTCCAGGGCGCAGATACGCAGTATTTT
>TRBJ2-2|TRBV28|NA|NA
CAACGTNTGELFF
TGTGCCGCGTGCGGGACGAACACCGGGGAGCTGTTTTTT
>TRBJ2-3|TRBV7-8|NA|TRBD2
CAGSLNVLAGGQDTQYF
TGTGCCGGCAGCCTAAACGTCTTAGCGGGGGGGCAAGATACGCAGTATTTT
>TRBJ2-7|TRBV7-8|NA|NA
CASSLNYGSYEQYF
TGTGCCAGCAGCTTAAACTATGGGTCCTACGAGCAGTACTTC
>TRBJ1-1|TRBV5-1|NA|NA
CASSLLGSTEAFF
TGCGCCAGCAGCTTGCTTGGGAGCACTGAAGCTTTCTTT
>TRBJ2-7|TRBV19|NA|TRBD2
CASSIGGSGAYEQYF
TGTGCCAGTAGTATCGGTGGTAGCGGGGCTTACGAGCAGTACTTC
>TRBJ1-1|TRBV28|NA|NA
CASSLEDRYTEAFF
TGTGCCAGCAGTCTAGAAGACAGATACACTGAAGCTTTCTTT
>TRBJ1-5|TRBV6-6|NA|NA
CASNDRAVLGQPQHF
TGTGCCAGCAATGACCGGGCCGTACTTGGTCAGCCCCAGCATTTT
>TRBJ1-2|TRBV5-1|once|NA
CASRSLSGYNGYTF
TGCGCCAGCAGATCCCTGTCAGGGTATAATGGCTACACCTTC
>TRBJ2-5|TRBV5-1|once|NA
CASTVLGAGETQYF
TGCGCCAGCACCGTTCTGGGCGCGGGGGAGACCCAGTACTTC
>TRBJ2-7|TRBV5-5|NA|NA
CASSFSSGIYEQYF
TGTGCCAGCAGCTTTTCCTCGGGGATCTACGAGCAGTACTTC
>TRBJ1-6|TRBV10-1|few|NA
CASSEADNSPLHF
TGCGCCAGCAGTGAAGCGGATAATTCACCCCTCCACTTT
>TRBJ2-5|TRBV6-5|NA|TRBD1
CASRRTGGQETQYF
TGTGCCAGCAGGAGGACAGGGGGCCAAGAGACCCAGTACTTC
>TRBJ1-2|TRBV18|few|NA
CASSPDLLYGYTF
TGTGCCAGCTCACCGGACCTCCTTTATGGCTACACCTTC
>TRBJ2-3|TRBV5-1|NA|NA
CASSRGEADTQYF
TGCGCCAGCAGCCGGGGAGAGGCGGATACGCAGTATTTT
>TRBJ2-5|TRBV6-5|NA|NA
CASSYLTTGTQYF
TGTGCCAGCAGTTACCTTACTACCGGGACCCAGTACTTC
>TRBJ2-6|TRBV30|once|NA
CAWSRISSGANVLTF
TGTGCCTGGAGCCGAATTAGCTCTGGGGCCAACGTCCTGACTTTC
>TRBJ1-1|TRBV5-1|once|NA
CASGAEVQSEAFF
TGCGCCAGCGGGGCGGAGGTCCAGTCTGAAGCTTTCTTT
>TRBJ2-5|TRBV5-1|NA|TRBD2
CASSLVGRGGASETQYF
TGCGCCAGCAGCTTGGTCGGTCGCGGGGGGGCTTCGGAGACCCAGTACTTC
>TRBJ2-7|TRBV5-1|NA|TRBD1
CASSLPGTGDSYEQYF
TGCGCCAGCAGCCTCCCCGGGACAGGGGATTCCTACGAGCAGTACTTC
>TRBJ1-1|TRBV28|NA|TRBD1
CASSLGGQGGLTEAFF
TGTGCCAGCAGTTTAGGGGGACAGGGTGGGTTGACTGAAGCTTTCTTT
>TRBJ1-1|TRBV6-5|NA|NA
CASSYSTGNTEAFF
TGTGCCAGCAGTTACTCTACGGGGAACACTGAAGCTTTCTTT
>TRBJ2-3|TRBV5-1|once|NA
CASRLALNTDTQYF
TGCGCCAGCAGACTAGCTCTTAACACAGATACGCAGTATTTT